Reported below is one T cell receptor beta chain. Its antigen remains unidentified. This record comes from a study of shared clonotypes between healthy human individuals. Findings and caveats of the study: Clonotypes that were shared across four donors made up approximately 5% of naive CD4 clonotypes. Although depth was large, rarefaction showed that sequencing of the sorted subsets was incomplete.

The protocol was immunoSEQ multiplex PCR, while the TCRdb copy is restricted to in-frame clones and leaves out a portion. Counted here are around 2,000,000 clones, about 95% occurring once; the ten biggest clones make up more than 0.1%. The J segment lost 2 bases and the V segment lost 3 bases, leaving 7 bases of the junction unmatched. The CDR3 sequence is 15 residues long. CDR1 is WNHNN and CDR2 is SYGVQD in the germline V gene (reference sequence). This sequence was found in a man between 18 and 29 years old in good health. The chain couples TRBV10-1 to TRBJ2-7; the match to TRBD1 covers 7 bases. Sequencing was performed on naive CD4+ T cells sorted from blood. Indicated subset: CD45RA+ positively selected. The CDR3: CASSDQTGPPYEQYF. The DNA of the CDR3 is TGCGCCAGCAGTGACCAGACAGGGCCGCCCTACGAGCAGTACTTC.